Below, one T cell receptor (beta chain) is given with its context. The target antigen is unknown. The source of the sample is a study of CD4 T cells in relation to SARS-CoV-2 and coronaviruses. Study-wide background: After 10 to 11 days of antigen culture, PBMC TCR beta CDR3s were sequenced. Negative control cultures got HIV-1 Nef peptides or no peptide. Shared crossreactive spike epitopes were mapped to their HLA restriction.

Before the COVID-19 pandemic, during about 2011-2019, CD4+ T cells were taken from unexposed donors. After approximately 10 days of culture, CD4+ T cells were isolated. As cell numbers allowed, unexposed-donor CD4+ T cells faced SARS-CoV-2 S/N and four cold-coronavirus spikes. The repertoire was sequenced with immunoSEQ multiplex PCR; TCRdb's copy has only in-frame clones and lacks some. The repertoire consists of tens of thousands of clones, with over 75% occurring once and the leading ten covering around 17%. Germline assignment: CDR1 DFQATT and CDR2 SNEGSKA (reference sequence). V was cut by 3 bases and J by 1 base, with 7 bases left in between. This CDR3 is built from 13 residues.

The genes are TRBV20-1 and TRBJ2-1; D call uncertain. The sequence was collected from a human donor in good health. The sample consisted of CD4+ T cells from PBMCs, cultured in vitro. CDR3 DNA sequence: TGCAGTGCTAGTTTTGGTTCCTACAATGAGCAGTTCTTC. Amino acid sequence: CSASFGSYNEQFF.